The 22 T cell receptor beta chains given below trace back to one sample, sequenced in a study of cytotoxic CD8 clonotypes in ibrutinib-treated CLL. Profiling relied on immunoSEQ multiplex PCR, and the TCRdb table lists in-frame clones only, not all of them. The profile shows 200,000 to 250,000 clones, 75% to 80% of them singletons. Sequencing was performed on PBMCs, taken after 12 months of ibrutinib treatment. These TCRs come from a human donor with chronic lymphocytic leukemia.

The chain has TRBV27 and TRBJ2-1; a possible D gene is TRBD2 (7 bases). The CDR3 is made up of 16 amino acids. In germline, CDR1 is MNHEY, CDR2 SMNVEV (reference sequence). V lost 6 bases, J lost 6 bases, and 21 bases lay in between. The CDR3 nucleotides are TGTGCCAGCAGGACTGCGGAGGGGGGGGCCCCCAATGAGCAGTTCTTC. Its protein is CASRTAEGGAPNEQFF.

This clone was found once. V usage is TRBV14 and J usage is TRBJ2-1; TRBD2 aligns across 10 bases. Per the germline V gene, CDR1 is SGHDN and CDR2 is FVKESK. V gave up 0 bases and J gave up 2 bases; unmatched junction bases: 19. This CDR3 has 22 residues. The CDR3 DNA sequence: TGTGCCAGCAGCCAAGACATATTCAAAGCGGGAGGGCCCCCCGCCCCCTACAATGAGCAGTTCTTC. This translates into CASSQDIFKAGGPPAPYNEQFF.

In its sample, this clone was seen once. The chain recombines TRBV6-5 with TRBJ2-6; perhaps TRBD2 as D (5 bases). V lost 0 bases and J 2 bases, leaving 8 bases between the germline ends. Germline V gives CDR1 MNHEY, CDR2 SVGAGI. This CDR3 has 16 residues. Written as DNA, the CDR3 is TGTGCCAGCAGTTACTCCGGGGTCCCTGGGGCCAACGTCCTGACTTTC. It translates to CASSYSGVPGANVLTF.

In its sample, this clone was seen a few times. The chain is built from TRBV28 and TRBJ2-7, with 8 bases aligning to TRBD2. The CDR3 is 15 residues long. V was pared by 6 bases and J by 6 bases, with 13 bases of the junction left unmatched. Germline V gene lookup returns CDR1 MDHEN and CDR2 SYDVKM. CDR3 DNA sequence: TGTGCCAGCAGGGATGGCAGCGGGAGACCCAGCGAGCAGTACTTC. This encodes CASRDGSGRPSEQYF.

The rearrangement uses TRBV19 and TRBJ2-7; D gene ambiguous. The CDR3 has 14 residues. Trimming took 1 base from V and 0 from J, leaving 7 bases between them. Germline assignment: CDR1 LNHDA and CDR2 SQIVND (reference sequence). In DNA form, the CDR3 reads TGTGCCAGTAGTATAGGCGGCTCCTCCTACGAGCAGTACTTC. Translation gives CASSIGGSSYEQYF.

V is TRBV10-3 and J is TRBJ1-6; perhaps TRBD1 as D (5 bases). The CDR3 is 15 amino acids. Trimming shortened V by 2 bases and J by 7 bases, and 12 bases separated the two germline ends. The germline gives CDR1 ENHRY, CDR2 SYGVKD. The CDR3 nucleotides read TGTGCCATCAGTGAGCTCCAGGGCCGAAATTCACCCCTCCACTTT. Its translation: CAISELQGRNSPLHF.

The chain employs TRBV6-5 and TRBJ1-3; TRBD1 agrees at 7 bases. From germline, CDR1 is MNHEY and CDR2 SVGAGI. There are 11 residues in the CDR3. With 9 bases clipped from V and 8 bases from J, the junction kept 4 bases outside the gene matches. The CDR3 protein is CASRQGDTIYF. DNA for the CDR3: TGTGCCAGTCGACAGGGCGACACCATATATTTT.

This rearrangement joins TRBV27 to TRBJ2-3; D call uncertain. From germline, CDR1 is MNHEY and CDR2 SMNVEV (reference sequence). V lost 1 base to trimming and J lost 0 bases, with 2 bases between them. CDR3 length: 13 amino acids. The CDR3 DNA is TGTGCCAGCAGTTTATTTAGCACAGATACGCAGTATTTT. Translation gives CASSLFSTDTQYF.

The chain couples TRBV28 to TRBJ1-5; D perhaps matches TRBD1 (6 bases). This CDR3 spans 15 amino acids. CDR1 and CDR2 (germline): MDHEN, SYDVKM. V was pared by 7 bases and J by 0 bases, with 13 bases between. CDR3 loop: CASTWTVYSNQPQHF. The CDR3 coding sequence is TGTGCCAGCACCTGGACAGTTTATAGCAATCAGCCCCAGCATTTT.

In DNA, the CDR3 is TGTGCCAGTAGTATCAACAGACCCAATCTTCGCGAGCAGTACTTC. Encoded protein: CASSINRPNLREQYF. The chain carries TRBV19 and TRBJ2-7; D uncertain. The CDR3 sequence is 15 residues long. Per the germline V gene, CDR1 is LNHDA and CDR2 is SQIVND (reference sequence). Trimming stripped 3 bases from V and 6 bases from J, with 18 bases between.

The sample holds a few counts of this clone. CDR3 amino acids: CASSFAPTGTDNYGYTF. For the CDR3, the DNA is TGTGCCAGCAGTTTCGCCCCGACTGGGACAGATAACTATGGCTACACCTTC. This chain joins TRBV5-6 and TRBJ1-2; 7 bases fit TRBD1. CDR1 is SGHDT, CDR2 YYEEEE, per germline. There are 17 residues in the CDR3. J was trimmed by 1 base and V by 5 bases; bases with no gene match: 14.

V is TRBV10-1 and J is TRBJ2-5; 10 bases line up with TRBD1. The CDR3 extends over 16 amino acids. In germline, CDR1 is WNHNN, CDR2 SYGVQD (reference sequence). V gave up 2 bases and J gave up 3 bases; unmatched junction bases: 6. The CDR3: CASSEVGQGREETQYF. The CDR3 region has the DNA TGCGCCAGCAGTGAGGTGGGACAGGGGCGGGAAGAGACCCAGTACTTC.

The CDR3: CASSSNSWSILSMNTEAFF. DNA of the CDR3: TGTGCCAGCAGCTCCAATTCATGGTCGATCCTATCCATGAACACTGAAGCTTTCTTT. This sequence joins TRBV11-1 and TRBJ1-1, with D unclear. V was pared by 4 bases and J by 0 bases, with 24 bases between. The CDR3 is made up of 19 amino acids. Germline CDR1 reads SGHAT; CDR2 reads FQDESV (reference sequence). The whole variable domain, filled in from reference TRBV11-1 and TRBJ1-1, reads EAEVAQSPRYKITEKSQAVAFWCDPISGHATLYWYRQILGQGPELLVQFQDESVVDDSQLPKDRFSAERLKGVDSTLKIQPAELGDSAMYLCASSSNSWSILSMNTEAFFGQGTRLTVV.

This clone is a singleton in its sample. The chain employs TRBV10-2 and TRBJ2-1; D gene unclear. The CDR3 has 13 residues. Looked up from germline, CDR1 is WSHSY and CDR2 is SAAADI. Trimming stripped 2 bases from V and 5 bases from J, with 7 bases between. DNA for the CDR3: TGCGCCAGCAGTGAGCGCTCTGACAATGAGCAGTTCTTC. Protein product: CASSERSDNEQFF.

This chain links TRBV4-2 with TRBJ2-1; TRBD2 might be the D (7 bases). The CDR3 runs 15 residues. The V and J ends lost 6 bases and 8 bases respectively, with 20 bases between them. Germline lookup yields CDR1 LGHNA and CDR2 YNFKEQ. The CDR3, as DNA: TGTGCCAGCAGTGGCCGGGGGCGGGGGCTAGATGAGCAGTTCTTC. This translates into CASSGRGRGLDEQFF.

CDR3 region: CASSSIPGHRGDTGELFF. CDR3 nucleotide sequence: TGTGCCAGCAGCTCAATTCCGGGACACCGTGGGGACACCGGGGAGCTGTTTTTT. This chain joins TRBV7-9 and TRBJ2-2; maybe TRBD1 (6 bases). CDR3 size: 18 residues. Deletions cut 4 bases from V and 3 bases from J, with 21 bases between. CDR1 and CDR2 from the germline V gene are SEHNR and FQNEAQ (reference sequence).

The chain has TRBV6-5 and TRBJ2-3, with unresolved D. The CDR3 covers 15 residues. Looked up from germline, CDR1 is MNHEY and CDR2 is SVGAGI. With 2 bases removed from V and 2 bases from J, the gap between germline ends came to 11 bases. CDR3 amino acids: CASSYGAPNTDTQYF. CDR3 sequence (DNA): TGTGCCAGCAGTTACGGTGCCCCGAACACAGATACGCAGTATTTT.

The CDR3 loop is CASSLPNTEAFF. DNA for the CDR3: TGTGCCAGCAGTTTGCCTAACACTGAAGCTTTCTTT. The V gene is TRBV28, the J gene TRBJ1-1; no clear D. This CDR3 comprises 12 residues. Trimming removed 3 bases from V and 2 bases from J, with 4 bases in between. Germline CDR1 and CDR2: MDHEN and SYDVKM.

J is TRBJ1-3 and V is TRBV6-5, with a possible D match to TRBD1 (5 bases). There are 15 residues in the CDR3. Germline-derived CDR1 and CDR2 are MNHEY and SVGAGI. The V gene lost 2 bases and the J gene lost 3 bases, with 11 bases spanning the gap. CDR3 region: CASSYGAGSGNTIYF. DNA of the CDR3: TGTGCCAGCAGTTACGGAGCAGGGAGTGGAAACACCATATATTTT.

The chain is built from TRBV9 and TRBJ1-2, with D maybe TRBD1 (5 bases). Germline loops: CDR1 SGDLS, CDR2 YYNGEE. The CDR3 totals 13 residues. The ends were cut back, 4 bases at V and 8 bases at J, with 15 bases in the middle. The CDR3 nucleotides are TGTGCCAGCAGCCCCGCCCGGGGCTGGGGCTACACCTTC. Its protein product is CASSPARGWGYTF.

The V gene is TRBV5-1, the J gene TRBJ2-1; 9 bases agree with TRBD2. Germline CDR1 SGHRS, CDR2 YFSETQ. The trim removed 0 bases at V and 11 bases at J, leaving 6 bases unmatched. CDR3 length equals 14 residues. The CDR3 reads CASSLASLAGQQFF. CDR3 DNA: TGCGCCAGCAGCTTGGCGTCTCTAGCGGGACAGCAGTTCTTC.

The CDR3 spells CASSDRVKNSPLHF. DNA for the CDR3: TGTGCCAGCAGCGACAGGGTTAAGAATTCACCCCTCCACTTT. The chain links TRBV7-2 to TRBJ1-6; 7 bases are shared with TRBD1. Germline V gene data show CDR1 as SGHTA and CDR2 as FQGNSA. V lost 5 bases to trimming and J lost 7 bases; unmatched junction nucleotides: 5. The CDR3 contains 14 residues.